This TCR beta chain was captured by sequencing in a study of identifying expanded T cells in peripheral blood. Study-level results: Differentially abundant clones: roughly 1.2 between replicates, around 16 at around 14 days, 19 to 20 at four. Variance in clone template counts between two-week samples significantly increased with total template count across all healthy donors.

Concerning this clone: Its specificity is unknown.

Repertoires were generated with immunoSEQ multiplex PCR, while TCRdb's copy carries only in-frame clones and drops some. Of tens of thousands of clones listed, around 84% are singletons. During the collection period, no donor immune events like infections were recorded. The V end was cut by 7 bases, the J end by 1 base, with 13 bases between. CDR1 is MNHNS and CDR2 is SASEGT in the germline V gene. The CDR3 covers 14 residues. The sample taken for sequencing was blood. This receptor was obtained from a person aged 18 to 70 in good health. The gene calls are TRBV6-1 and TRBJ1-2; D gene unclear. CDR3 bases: TGTGCCAGCACCGAAGGATGGGGTAACTATGGCTACACCTTC. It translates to CASTEGWGNYGYTF.